This is a list of T cell receptor beta chains from one sample in a study of preoperative IRX-2 immunotherapy in early breast cancer. Only in-frame clones appear in the TCRdb table, and some are missing; sequencing was by immunoSEQ multiplex PCR. Found here are about 23,000 clones, 75% to 90% of them singletons; the top ten hold roughly 9%. The sequenced sample was tumor tissue, obtained after IRX-2 immunotherapy. The receptors come from a human donor with breast cancer. The CDR3 runs from the conserved cysteine through the conserved F or W. The order of the fields is V gene, clone size, J gene, D gene, CDR3 DNA, CDR3 protein. D genes are given only for firm matches. Clone size appears in some rows only: once, few, many, or a class for an expanded clone.

V gene: TRBV9
clone size: -
J gene: TRBJ1-3
D gene: -
CDR3 DNA: TGTGCCAGCAGCGTCCGGGGAGGGGGAAACACCATATATTTT
CDR3 protein: CASSVRGGGNTIYF

V gene: TRBV5-6
clone size: -
J gene: TRBJ2-2
D gene: -
CDR3 DNA: TGTGCCAGCAGCTTGGGAGGGACTGGGACCGGGGAGCTGTTTTTT
CDR3 protein: CASSLGGTGTGELFF

V gene: TRBV19
clone size: -
J gene: TRBJ2-5
D gene: TRBD2
CDR3 DNA: TGTGCCAGTAGTGGGCCGGGACTAGCGGTCAAAGAGACCCAGTACTTC
CDR3 protein: CASSGPGLAVKETQYF

V gene: TRBV6-6
clone size: -
J gene: TRBJ1-5
D gene: -
CDR3 DNA: TGTGCCAGTCGTCGGGATAGCAATCAGCCCCAGCATTTT
CDR3 protein: CASRRDSNQPQHF

V gene: TRBV4-2
clone size: -
J gene: TRBJ2-1
D gene: -
CDR3 DNA: TGTGCCAGCAGGCCAAGATTGTCGGGGAGACTAGTGTATGATGAGCAGTTCTTC
CDR3 protein: CASRPRLSGRLVYDEQFF

V gene: TRBV6-5
clone size: -
J gene: TRBJ2-7
D gene: -
CDR3 DNA: TGTGCCAGCAGTCGAGCGGAACCCTACGAGCAGTACTTC
CDR3 protein: CASSRAEPYEQYF

V gene: TRBV5-1
clone size: once
J gene: TRBJ2-2
D gene: -
CDR3 DNA: TGCGCCAGCAGCTTGGATTGGGGTACCGGGGAGCTGTTTTTT
CDR3 protein: CASSLDWGTGELFF

V gene: TRBV7-2
clone size: -
J gene: TRBJ1-1
D gene: -
CDR3 DNA: TGTGCCAGCAGCTTTTTGGGGGGGCTGGGCACTGAAGCTTTCTTT
CDR3 protein: CASSFLGGLGTEAFF

V gene: TRBV29-1
clone size: -
J gene: TRBJ1-2
D gene: TRBD1
CDR3 DNA: TGCAGCGTCGTAGGACAGGGGCACGGCTACACCTTC
CDR3 protein: CSVVGQGHGYTF

V gene: TRBV5-1
clone size: -
J gene: TRBJ2-7
D gene: -
CDR3 DNA: TGCGCCAGCAGCTCCGGGACGTATCCCTACGAGCAGTACTTC
CDR3 protein: CASSSGTYPYEQYF

V gene: TRBV9
clone size: -
J gene: TRBJ2-1
D gene: -
CDR3 DNA: TGTGCCAGCAGTCGACACAGGGTAGGATTCAATGAGCAGTTCTTC
CDR3 protein: CASSRHRVGFNEQFF

V gene: TRBV7-9
clone size: -
J gene: TRBJ2-2
D gene: -
CDR3 DNA: TGTGCCAGCAGCAACCCCCTAAGTGGGGCCGGGGAGCTGTTTTTT
CDR3 protein: CASSNPLSGAGELFF

V gene: TRBV6-5
clone size: -
J gene: TRBJ2-2
D gene: -
CDR3 DNA: TGTGCCAGCAGATGGGCAGACTCGAACACCGGGGAGCTGTTTTTT
CDR3 protein: CASRWADSNTGELFF

V gene: TRBV28
clone size: -
J gene: TRBJ2-7
D gene: -
CDR3 DNA: TGTGCCAGCAGGGCTCCCTACGAGCAGTACTTC
CDR3 protein: CASRAPYEQYF

V gene: TRBV28
clone size: once
J gene: TRBJ1-2
D gene: TRBD1
CDR3 DNA: TGTGCCAGCAGTCTCAACGGACAGGTTTGGATCTATGGCTACACCTTC
CDR3 protein: CASSLNGQVWIYGYTF

V gene: TRBV7-6
clone size: few
J gene: TRBJ1-5
D gene: -
CDR3 DNA: TGTGCCAGCAGCCCCTCGATGTCTCAGCCCCAGCATTTT
CDR3 protein: CASSPSMSQPQHF

V gene: TRBV5-6
clone size: once
J gene: TRBJ1-1
D gene: TRBD1
CDR3 DNA: TGTGCCAGCAGCTTCGGGACAGCAAACACTGAAGCTTTCTTT
CDR3 protein: CASSFGTANTEAFF

V gene: TRBV11-2
clone size: -
J gene: TRBJ2-3
D gene: TRBD1
CDR3 DNA: TGTGCCAGCAGCTGGGACAGGGGGACAGATACGCAGTATTTT
CDR3 protein: CASSWDRGTDTQYF

V gene: TRBV28
clone size: -
J gene: TRBJ2-1
D gene: TRBD2
CDR3 DNA: TGTGCCAGCAGTTTGTCACTAGCGGGAGGAGAGCAGTTCTTC
CDR3 protein: CASSLSLAGGEQFF

V gene: TRBV4-1
clone size: -
J gene: TRBJ2-1
D gene: -
CDR3 DNA: TGCGCCAGCAGCCGGGGGGTAGCGTATTACAATGAGCAGTTCTTC
CDR3 protein: CASSRGVAYYNEQFF

V gene: TRBV2
clone size: -
J gene: TRBJ2-1
D gene: TRBD2
CDR3 DNA: TGTGCCAGCAGGGAAACTAGCGGGAGATACAATGAGCAGTTCTTC
CDR3 protein: CASRETSGRYNEQFF

V gene: TRBV11-1
clone size: -
J gene: TRBJ2-5
D gene: -
CDR3 DNA: TGTGCCAGCAGCTTAGGTGGGCGGACAGAAGAGACCCAGTACTTC
CDR3 protein: CASSLGGRTEETQYF

V gene: TRBV28
clone size: once
J gene: TRBJ1-3
D gene: -
CDR3 DNA: TGTGCCAGCAGTTTGTCTAACACCATATATTTT
CDR3 protein: CASSLSNTIYF

V gene: TRBV4-1
clone size: few
J gene: TRBJ1-5
D gene: -
CDR3 DNA: TGCGCCAGCAGCCATGCCGGGACGGTCAATCAGCCCCAGCATTTT
CDR3 protein: CASSHAGTVNQPQHF

V gene: TRBV10-2
clone size: -
J gene: TRBJ1-5
D gene: -
CDR3 DNA: TGCGCCAGCAGCCGGGACCTAAAGGGACAGCCCCAGCATTTT
CDR3 protein: CASSRDLKGQPQHF

V gene: TRBV15
clone size: -
J gene: TRBJ1-1
D gene: -
CDR3 DNA: TGTGCCACCAGCAGAGGTCGGACAACGAACACTGAAGCTTTCTTT
CDR3 protein: CATSRGRTTNTEAFF

V gene: TRBV28
clone size: -
J gene: TRBJ1-2
D gene: -
CDR3 DNA: TGTGCCAGCAGTTGGCGAAACTATGGCTACACCTTC
CDR3 protein: CASSWRNYGYTF

V gene: TRBV27
clone size: once
J gene: TRBJ1-2
D gene: TRBD1
CDR3 DNA: TGTGCCAGCAGTCCGCAAGAACGGACAGGGCCCTATGGCTACACCTTC
CDR3 protein: CASSPQERTGPYGYTF

V gene: TRBV6-6
clone size: -
J gene: TRBJ2-1
D gene: -
CDR3 DNA: TGTGCCAGCAGTCCCCCCGGACAATCCTACAATGAGCAGTTCTTC
CDR3 protein: CASSPPGQSYNEQFF

V gene: TRBV9
clone size: -
J gene: TRBJ1-5
D gene: -
CDR3 DNA: TGTGCCAGCAGCGTTAGTGATAGCAATCAGCCCCAGCATTTT
CDR3 protein: CASSVSDSNQPQHF

V gene: TRBV4-1
clone size: -
J gene: TRBJ2-7
D gene: -
CDR3 DNA: TGCGCCAGCAGCCAAGCCTCTAGGGGGGACTACGAGCAGTACTTC
CDR3 protein: CASSQASRGDYEQYF

V gene: TRBV6-5
clone size: -
J gene: TRBJ1-4
D gene: -
CDR3 DNA: TGTGCCAGCAGTTACGGTGGGGTAAACAATGAAAAACTGTTTTTT
CDR3 protein: CASSYGGVNNEKLFF

V gene: TRBV6-5
clone size: -
J gene: TRBJ2-5
D gene: TRBD2
CDR3 DNA: TGTGCCAGCAGTTACCGGACTAGCGGGGGGGTGGAGACCCAGTACTTC
CDR3 protein: CASSYRTSGGVETQYF

V gene: TRBV2
clone size: -
J gene: TRBJ2-1
D gene: -
CDR3 DNA: TGTGCCAGCAGTGGCGGGAACAGCAATGAGCAGTTCTTC
CDR3 protein: CASSGGNSNEQFF

V gene: TRBV27
clone size: -
J gene: TRBJ1-4
D gene: -
CDR3 DNA: TGTGCCAGCAGACCACAGTCCCCGAATGAAAAACTGTTTTTT
CDR3 protein: CASRPQSPNEKLFF

V gene: TRBV10-2
clone size: -
J gene: TRBJ2-2
D gene: -
CDR3 DNA: TGCGCCAGCAGAGGTGATACCGGGGAGCTGTTTTTT
CDR3 protein: CASRGDTGELFF

V gene: TRBV5-1
clone size: -
J gene: TRBJ2-3
D gene: -
CDR3 DNA: TGCGCCAGCAGCTCCAACCCCTCAGGGGGCACAGATACGCAGTATTTT
CDR3 protein: CASSSNPSGGTDTQYF

V gene: TRBV5-8
clone size: -
J gene: TRBJ1-4
D gene: -
CDR3 DNA: TGTGCCAGCAGCACGCCTGTTACTAATGAAAAACTGTTTTTT
CDR3 protein: CASSTPVTNEKLFF